Listed below are T cell receptor beta chains from one sample, sequenced in a study of cytomegalovirus exposure and HLA in healthy donors. Some clones are missing from TCRdb's copy, which holds only in-frame ones; the method was immunoSEQ multiplex PCR. The profile shows roughly 200,000 clones, under 85% of them singletons. The sample comprised PBMCs. The receptors stem from a man in his fifties or sixties in good health and CMV-seronegative. Both conserved end residues are part of each CDR3. D genes are given only for firm matches. Some rows mark clone size as missing; the rest say once, few, many or name a class of expanded clone.

TRBD1,TRBV7-6,.,TRBJ1-1,CASSSGQGDTEAFF,TGTGCCAGCAGCTCCGGACAGGGCGACACTGAAGCTTTCTTT
TRBD1,TRBV7-3,.,TRBJ2-7,CASSRDRGGEQYF,TGTGCCAGCAGCAGGGACAGGGGTGGTGAGCAGTACTTC
.,TRBV15,.,TRBJ1-1,CATSSPGMRAFF,TGTGCCACCAGCAGCCCAGGGATGAGGGCTTTCTTT
.,TRBV5-6,.,TRBJ2-1,CASSLKLLSVSYNEQFF,TGTGCCAGCAGCTTGAAACTCCTAAGCGTTTCCTACAATGAGCAGTTCTTC
.,TRBV10-1,.,TRBJ2-5,CASSESIRDGRRETQYF,TGCGCCAGCAGTGAGTCGATCCGGGACGGGAGACGGGAGACCCAGTACTTC
.,TRBV6-5,.,TRBJ2-2,CASGQPPNTGELFF,TGTGCCAGTGGACAGCCCCCGAACACCGGGGAGCTGTTTTTT
.,TRBV14,.,TRBJ2-7,CASSQVAVAYEQYF,TGTGCCAGCAGCCAAGTCGCAGTCGCCTACGAGCAGTACTTC
.,TRBV6-5,.,TRBJ1-1,CASSPAPDRYTEAFF,TGTGCCAGCAGTCCCGCCCCCGATCGGTACACTGAAGCTTTCTTT
.,TRBV5-4,.,TRBJ2-5,CASSISQGLRETQYF,TGTGCCAGCAGTATTTCACAGGGTTTGCGGGAGACCCAGTACTTC
.,TRBV25-1,once,TRBJ2-7,CASSDWDSPEQYF,TGTGCCAGCAGTGATTGGGACTCGCCAGAGCAGTACTTC
TRBD1,TRBV28,.,TRBJ1-2,CASSLMARTGGEGYTF,TGTGCCAGCAGTTTAATGGCCCGGACAGGAGGGGAGGGCTACACCTTC
.,TRBV27,.,TRBJ1-4,CASSLGGYEKLFF,TGTGCCAGCAGTTTAGGGGGGTATGAAAAACTGTTTTTT
.,TRBV19,.,TRBJ2-2,CASSILRGVTGELFF,TGTGCCAGTAGTATACTTCGAGGAGTCACCGGGGAGCTGTTTTTT
.,TRBV5-5,once,TRBJ2-1,CASSSHAGPAYNEQFF,TGTGCCAGCAGTTCGCATGCGGGCCCCGCATACAATGAGCAGTTCTTC
.,TRBV18,.,TRBJ2-7,CASSPLDTSYEQYF,TGTGCCAGCTCACCGCTCGACACCTCCTACGAGCAGTACTTC
TRBD2,TRBV30,.,TRBJ2-7,CAWEAAGGREQYF,TGTGCCTGGGAGGCGGCGGGAGGTCGCGAGCAGTACTTC
.,TRBV27,.,TRBJ1-1,CASSGGQPNAEAFF,TGTGCCAGCAGTGGAGGACAGCCGAACGCTGAAGCTTTCTTT
.,TRBV5-1,.,TRBJ2-7,CASSGFGTPGPTYEQYF,TGCGCCAGCAGCGGGTTCGGGACACCAGGCCCAACCTACGAGCAGTACTTC
.,TRBV27,few,TRBJ2-5,CASSLPRGSLEETQYF,TGTGCCAGCAGTTTACCCCGAGGCAGCCTTGAGGAGACCCAGTACTTC
TRBD1,TRBV19,.,TRBJ1-4,CASRPSGTGYNEKLFF,TGTGCCAGTAGACCATCCGGGACAGGTTATAATGAAAAACTGTTTTTT
TRBD1,TRBV2,.,TRBJ2-3,CASRHRGLTDTQYF,TGTGCCAGCAGGCACAGGGGGCTCACAGATACGCAGTATTTT
TRBD2,TRBV19,.,TRBJ2-2,CASSIRATSGSPGELFF,TGTGCCAGTAGTATAAGGGCGACTAGCGGGAGTCCCGGGGAGCTGTTTTTT
TRBD2,TRBV7-9,.,TRBJ2-3,CASSRLAGPTDTQYF,TGTGCCAGCAGCCGACTAGCGGGCCCCACAGATACGCAGTATTTT
TRBD1,TRBV28,.,TRBJ2-6,CASSLSTGGSANVLTF,TGTGCCAGCAGTTTATCGACAGGGGGCTCGGCCAACGTCCTGACTTTC
TRBD1,TRBV29-1,.,TRBJ2-7,CSVGRDRAYEQYF,TGCAGCGTGGGTCGGGACAGAGCTTACGAGCAGTACTTC
.,TRBV6-5,.,TRBJ2-2,CASSTVAGGTGELFF,.
.,TRBV7-9,.,TRBJ1-5,CASSAGDGHNQPQHF,TGTGCCAGCAGCGCAGGTGACGGACACAATCAGCCCCAGCATTTT
.,TRBV27,.,TRBJ1-3,CASSLGAPSGNTIYF,TGTGCCAGCAGTTTAGGAGCCCCCTCTGGAAACACCATATATTTT
TRBD2,TRBV6-5,.,TRBJ2-7,CASSYGGGGSYEQYF,TGTGCCAGCAGCTACGGGGGGGGAGGCTCCTACGAGCAGTACTTC
.,TRBV10-3,once,TRBJ2-7,CAHSKEGHYEQYF,TGTGCCCATTCTAAGGAGGGCCACTACGAGCAGTACTTC
TRBD2,TRBV27,once,TRBJ2-7,CASRHGTSVGEQYF,TGTGCCAGCCGTCATGGGACTAGCGTAGGTGAGCAGTACTTC
TRBD2,TRBV6-5,.,TRBJ2-7,CASSRTSGTEEQYF,TGTGCCAGCAGTAGGACTAGCGGGACGGAAGAGCAGTACTTC
TRBD2,TRBV19,.,TRBJ2-7,CASRPGASGEYEQYF,TGTGCCAGCAGGCCGGGAGCTAGCGGCGAATACGAGCAGTACTTC
.,TRBV7-7,.,TRBJ2-3,CASSLQGNTDTQYF,TGTGCTAGCAGCTTGCAGGGGAACACAGATACGCAGTATTTT
TRBD1,TRBV5-6,.,TRBJ1-4,CASSRGQGGEKLFF,TGTGCCAGCAGCCGCGGACAGGGGGGTGAAAAACTGTTTTTT
TRBD2,TRBV2,.,TRBJ2-7,CASRLAGGPYPSYEQYF,TGTGCCAGCAGACTAGCGGGAGGGCCTTACCCCTCCTACGAGCAGTACTTC
.,TRBV29-1,.,TRBJ2-1,CSVKGLGESYNEQFF,TGCAGCGTTAAGGGGTTAGGAGAATCCTACAATGAGCAGTTCTTC
TRBD1,TRBV13,.,TRBJ1-2,CASSLWTGNYGYTF,TGTGCCAGCAGCCTGTGGACAGGGAACTATGGCTACACCTTC
.,TRBV11-2,.,TRBJ1-1,CASSPTRTALNTEAFF,TGTGCCAGCAGCCCAACCCGGACAGCACTAAACACTGAAGCTTTCTTT
.,TRBV25-1,.,TRBJ2-7,CASSVNRPPYEQYF,TGTGCCAGCAGTGTAAACAGACCACCCTACGAGCAGTACTTC
TRBD2,TRBV30,.,TRBJ2-7,CAWTKAGYEQYF,TGTGCCTGGACAAAAGCGGGATACGAGCAGTACTTC
TRBD1,TRBV28,few,TRBJ1-2,CASSSGTDNYGYTF,TGTGCCAGCAGTTCCGGGACAGATAACTATGGCTACACCTTC
.,TRBV29-1,.,TRBJ2-1,CSVVPEGLNEQFF,TGCAGCGTTGTACCGGAGGGGCTGAATGAGCAGTTCTTC
.,TRBV27,.,TRBJ1-1,CASKSQGPTEAFF,TGTGCCAGCAAGAGTCAGGGGCCTACTGAAGCTTTCTTT
TRBD1,TRBV19,few,TRBJ2-7,CASSLSGTGVYEQYF,TGTGCCAGTAGTCTTTCCGGGACAGGAGTCTACGAGCAGTACTTC
TRBD1,TRBV4-1,.,TRBJ2-1,CASSHIQGGYNEQFF,TGCGCCAGCAGCCACATACAGGGGGGCTACAATGAGCAGTTCTTC
TRBD1,TRBV6-6,.,TRBJ1-1,CASSAWTGPITEAFF,TGTGCCAGCAGTGCGTGGACAGGGCCCATCACTGAAGCTTTCTTT
.,TRBV2,.,TRBJ1-2,CASRGDNYGYTF,TGTGCCAGCAGGGGAGATAACTATGGCTACACCTTC
.,TRBV7-8,.,TRBJ1-5,CASSKQVYSNQPQHF,TGTGCCAGCAGTAAACAGGTATATAGCAATCAGCCCCAGCATTTT
.,TRBV5-1,once,TRBJ2-2,CASSLAGYTGELFF,TGCGCCAGCAGCTTAGCGGGTTACACCGGGGAGCTGTTTTTT